These T cell receptor beta chains were read from a single sample in a study of shared clonotypes between healthy human individuals. Clones were read by immunoSEQ multiplex PCR, and TCRdb kept only the in-frame ones, dropping some. Of 400,000 to 600,000 clones listed, around 96% are singletons. The sequenced sample consisted of naive CD4+ T cells sorted from blood. The receptors originated from a woman between 25 and 40 years old in good health. Both conserved end residues are part of each CDR3. The D gene is left open where the match is weak. Part of the rows lack a size; the others show once, few, many or a class for expanded clones.

>TRBJ2-7|-|-|16|TRBV7-2
TGTGCCAGCAGCTTAGATGTTGGCAGGTTCTCCTACGAGCAGTACTTC
CASSLDVGRFSYEQYF
>TRBJ2-7|-|-|15|TRBV7-8
TGTGCCAGCAACCGCGGGACGGGCCTCTCCTACGAGCAGTACTTC
CASNRGTGLSYEQYF
>TRBJ2-2|TRBD1|-|17|TRBV27
TGTGCCAGCACCTCTCCACTTGGACAGGGAAGGACCGGGGAGCTGTTTTTT
CASTSPLGQGRTGELFF
>TRBJ1-5|-|-|14|TRBV7-8
TGTGCCAGCAGCTTAGGGGGGACGGGTCAGCCCCAGCATTTT
CASSLGGTGQPQHF
>TRBJ2-1|-|-|13|TRBV27
TGTGCCAGCAGTCCCCCGGTCTACAATGAGCAGTTCTTC
CASSPPVYNEQFF
>TRBJ2-3|-|-|16|TRBV10-3
TGTGCCATCAGTGAGTCAGCACACCTAGTCACAGATACGCAGTATTTT
CAISESAHLVTDTQYF
>TRBJ2-7|-|-|13|TRBV18
TGTGCCAGCTCACCATGGCAACCCTACGAGCAGTACTTC
CASSPWQPYEQYF
>TRBJ2-7|-|-|16|TRBV7-4
TGTGCCAGCGTCTTGGGGCCAAGTTCTGGGCTAAACGAGCAGTACTTC
CASVLGPSSGLNEQYF
>TRBJ2-5|-|-|14|TRBV10-3
TGTGCCATCAGTGGACAAGAGTACCAAGAGACCCAGTACTTC
CAISGQEYQETQYF
>TRBJ2-7|-|-|14|TRBV7-2
TGTGCCAGCAGCCAAAACAGGGTAGGGTACGAGCAGTACTTC
CASSQNRVGYEQYF
>TRBJ2-2|-|-|14|TRBV5-1
TGCGCCAGCAGCTTAACGTCGGGCACCGGGGAGCTGTTTTTT
CASSLTSGTGELFF
>TRBJ1-5|-|-|14|TRBV21-1
TGTGCCAGCAGCAAAGAGGGGGTAACTCAGCCCCAGCATTTT
CASSKEGVTQPQHF
>TRBJ1-2|-|-|17|TRBV28
TGTGCCAGCAGTTTATTTAGAGTAAGGGGATTATCCTATGGCTACACCTTC
CASSLFRVRGLSYGYTF
>TRBJ2-1|-|-|14|TRBV27
TGTGCCAGCAGTTTGCGGGGGCCCCCCCGGGAGCAGTTCTTC
CASSLRGPPREQFF
>TRBJ1-2|TRBD1|-|16|TRBV2
TGTGCCACCTGGGTGGGGGACAGGGGGGACCTTTATGGCTACACCTTC
CATWVGDRGDLYGYTF
>TRBJ2-5|TRBD2|-|15|TRBV28
TGTGCCAGCAGTTTATTAGCGGGAGCCTTAGAGACCCAGTACTTC
CASSLLAGALETQYF
>TRBJ2-1|TRBD2|-|15|TRBV18
TGTGCCAGCTCACCCGGTAGCGGGAATAGGAATGAGCAGTTCTTC
CASSPGSGNRNEQFF
>TRBJ2-1|-|-|16|TRBV6-6
TGTGCCAGCAGCCTTAAACGCCGACGATACTACAATGAGCAGTTCTTC
CASSLKRRRYYNEQFF
>TRBJ1-5|TRBD1|-|17|TRBV15
TGTGCCACCAGCACCAACCGGGACAGGGGGCGGGGACAGCCCCAGCATTTT
CATSTNRDRGRGQPQHF
>TRBJ2-7|-|-|15|TRBV15
TGTGCCACCAGCAGGGGCCTGACGGAGCCCTACGAGCAGTACTTC
CATSRGLTEPYEQYF
>TRBJ2-1|TRBD2|once|14|TRBV6-1
TGTGCCAGCAGTGAAGGACTAGCGGGTTTTGAGCAGTTCTTC
CASSEGLAGFEQFF
>TRBJ2-7|TRBD2|-|16|TRBV23-1
TGCGCCAGCGTCCCCCCCGGGACTAGCGGGAGACGCGAGCAGTACTTC
CASVPPGTSGRREQYF
>TRBJ2-5|-|-|15|TRBV10-1
TGCGCCAGCAGTGAGGAACCGGGAGTGGGCGAGACCCAGTACTTC
CASSEEPGVGETQYF
>TRBJ2-7|TRBD1|-|14|TRBV11-2
TGTGCCAGCAGCCCCGGGACAGGGTTCTACGAGCAGTACTTC
CASSPGTGFYEQYF
>TRBJ2-5|TRBD1|-|15|TRBV28
TGTGCCAGCAGTTTATGGACCGGGACAGGGGAGACCCAGTACTTC
CASSLWTGTGETQYF
>TRBJ2-7|-|-|14|TRBV7-9
TGTGCCAGCAGCCTTGGCCGCGACTTGGTTGAGCAGTACTTC
CASSLGRDLVEQYF